These 29 T cell receptor beta chains originate from one sample sequenced in a study of cytomegalovirus exposure and HLA in healthy donors. Use of 60 Vbeta and 13 Jbeta primers characterized the PCR. The data were produced by immunoSEQ multiplex PCR, yet TCRdb's version contains in-frame clones alone and is incomplete. This table holds some 100,000 clones, more than 65% found once. The sample was PBMCs. The receptors originated from a woman aged 50 to 60 in good health and CMV-seropositive.

The V gene is TRBV5-4, the J gene TRBJ2-7; 9 nucleotides agree with TRBD1. Per germline, CDR1 SGHNT and CDR2 YYREEE (reference sequence). The ends lost 3 bases at V and 4 bases at J; junction bases unmatched: 2. The CDR3 spans 13 residues. CDR3 region: CASSSDRGYEQYF. The CDR3 DNA sequence: TGTGCCAGCAGCTCGGACAGGGGATACGAGCAGTACTTC.

This clone was counted between two and nine times. This chain links TRBV11-1 with TRBJ2-5, with unresolved D. Germline assignment: CDR1 SGHAT and CDR2 FQDESV (reference sequence). This CDR3 has 12 residues. V was trimmed by 3 bases and J by 10 bases, leaving 12 bases between them. This CDR3 is CASSFTPADQYF. The CDR3 coding sequence is TGTGCCAGCAGCTTTACACCCGCCGACCAGTACTTC. The entire variable domain, with the rest obtained from reference TRBV11-1 and TRBJ2-5, is as follows: EAEVAQSPRYKITEKSQAVAFWCDPISGHATLYWYRQILGQGPELLVQFQDESVVDDSQLPKDRFSAERLKGVDSTLKIQPAELGDSAMYLCASSFTPADQYFGPGTRLLVL.

CDR3 nucleotide sequence: TGTGCCAGCAGCGCCACAGGGGGTGATGAGCAGTTCTTC. This codes for CASSATGGDEQFF. This sequence joins TRBV7-3 and TRBJ2-1, with 8 bases lining up with TRBD1. Trimming removed 5 bases from V and 8 bases from J; junction bases left unmatched: 5. CDR3 length: 13 residues. Germline CDR1 and CDR2: SGHTA and FQGTGA.

This chain links TRBV6-6 with TRBJ1-1, with D possibly being TRBD1 (6 bases). Per germline, CDR1 MNHNY and CDR2 SVGAGI (reference sequence). Trimming left V 4 bases short and J 1 base short, with 13 bases between. The CDR3 loop spans 15 amino acids. CDR3 in amino acids: CASSFSGTSNTEAFF. In DNA, the CDR3 is TGTGCCAGCAGTTTCTCTGGGACATCGAACACTGAAGCTTTCTTT.

This chain uses TRBV2 with TRBJ1-3; tentative D call: TRBD1 (5 bases). The CDR3 runs 15 residues. The V and J ends lost 7 bases and 3 bases respectively, with 16 bases between them. The germline V gene encodes CDR1 SNHLY and CDR2 FYNNEI. CDR3 sequence reads: CASKSGGEIGNTIYF. The CDR3 DNA is TGTGCCAGCAAATCCGGGGGAGAAATTGGAAACACCATATATTTT.

This chain uses TRBV5-1 with TRBJ1-1; the D gene is possibly TRBD1 (5 bases). The CDR3 totals 16 residues. The germline V gene has CDR1 SGHRS and CDR2 YFSETQ. Trimming took off 4 bases at V and 6 bases at J, with 22 bases between the two ends. The CDR3 coding sequence is TGCGCCAGCAGCCTGACGTCAGCAGGGATTGAACCTGAAGCTTTCTTT. Protein product: CASSLTSAGIEPEAFF.

About this clone itself: Other DNA sequences in this specimen translate into the identical CDR3. The chain carries TRBV5-6 and TRBJ2-5, with 7 bases aligning to TRBD1. Per the germline V gene, CDR1 is SGHDT and CDR2 is YYEEEE. The CDR3 length is 17 residues. The trim removed 4 bases at V and 0 bases at J, leaving 12 bases unmatched. The CDR3 DNA is TGTGCCAGCAGCCGGGGACAGCCAAAGTTTAACCAAGAGACCCAGTACTTC. Amino acids: CASSRGQPKFNQETQYF.

V usage is TRBV19 and J usage is TRBJ2-5, with TRBD1 matching over 8 bases. The germline V gene encodes CDR1 LNHDA and CDR2 SQIVND (reference sequence). CDR3 length equals 13 residues. After removal of 6 bases from V and 4 bases from J, the junction contained 4 bases not matched to a gene. The DNA of the CDR3 is TGTGCCAGTAGCCCACAGGGGGGAGAGACCCAGTACTTC. It specifies CASSPQGGETQYF.

The rearrangement joins TRBV9 to TRBJ1-2; TRBD1 might be the D (5 bases). This CDR3 is built from 14 residues. Germline loops: CDR1 SGDLS, CDR2 YYNGEE. The V end lost 2 bases, the J end lost 6 bases, and 14 bases lay between the germline ends. DNA for the CDR3: TGTGCCAGCAGCGTTGCCGGACAAGGAAATGGCTACACCTTC. Protein: CASSVAGQGNGYTF.

The rearrangement joins TRBV5-1 to TRBJ2-3, with D perhaps TRBD2 (6 bases). The CDR3 is 13 amino acids. CDR1 and CDR2 (germline): SGHRS, YFSETQ. The ends were cut back, 7 bases at V and 6 bases at J, with 15 bases in the middle. CDR3 sequence (DNA): TGCGCCAGCGGGGGACTTCCAAGGGATACGCAGTATTTT. As protein: CASGGLPRDTQYF.

The J gene is TRBJ1-1, the V gene TRBV7-9; TRBD1 agrees at 8 bases. With 4 bases clipped from V and 1 base from J, the junction kept 5 bases outside the gene matches. This CDR3 has 15 amino acids. Germline assignment: CDR1 SEHNR and CDR2 FQNEAQ (reference sequence). The CDR3, as DNA: TGTGCCAGCAGCTACCCAGGGGGCCGGAACACTGAAGCTTTCTTT. Residues: CASSYPGGRNTEAFF. Using reference TRBV7-9 and TRBJ1-1 for the parts outside the CDR3, the full variable domain is DTGVSQNPRHKITKRGQNVTFRCDPISEHNRLYWYRQTLGQGPEFLTYFQNEAQLEKSRLLSDRFSAERPKGSFSTLEIQRTEQGDSAMYLCASSYPGGRNTEAFFGQGTRLTVV.

The V and J genes are TRBV9 and TRBJ2-2; 13 nucleotides line up with TRBD2. Germline V gene lookup returns CDR1 SGDLS and CDR2 YYNGEE. Losses at the gene ends were 4 bases for V and 5 bases for J; bases not matched to a gene: 5. This CDR3 is built from 16 residues. CDR3 protein: CASSTRTSGSTGELFF. The CDR3 DNA is TGTGCCAGCAGCACCCGGACTAGCGGGAGTACCGGGGAGCTGTTTTTT.

A few counts support this clone. This chain joins TRBV10-3 and TRBJ2-7, with a weak D call TRBD1 (5 bases). The CDR3 covers 14 residues. Germline lookup yields CDR1 ENHRY and CDR2 SYGVKD. Trimming stripped 2 bases from V and 4 bases from J, with 12 bases between. The CDR3 reads CAISEGRGGYEQYF. The CDR3 DNA follows: TGTGCCATCAGTGAGGGAAGGGGCGGTTACGAGCAGTACTTC.

CDR3 nucleotides: TGTGCCAGCAGCGGCCCGGGACTAGCGGGAGCCCGTACCTACGAGCAGTACTTC. This translates into CASSGPGLAGARTYEQYF. J is TRBJ2-7 and V is TRBV7-9; 14 bases match TRBD2. V trimming: 5 bases; J trimming: 2 bases; junction bases outside the gene matches: 11. Looked up from germline, CDR1 is SEHNR and CDR2 is FQNEAQ (reference sequence). The CDR3 has 18 residues.

V gene TRBV30 combines with J gene TRBJ1-2, with D maybe TRBD1 (6 bases). CDR1 is GTSNPN and CDR2 is SVGIG in the germline V gene (reference sequence). The CDR3 consists of 12 residues. Trimming shortened V by 5 bases and J by 5 bases, and 12 bases separated the two germline ends. CDR3 in amino acids: CAWVQGGYGYTF. The CDR3 bases are TGTGCCTGGGTACAGGGCGGGTATGGCTACACCTTC.

V gene TRBV7-9 combines with J gene TRBJ2-3; possibly TRBD2 for D (5 bases). V was shortened by 1 base and J by 2 bases, with 10 bases between the two germline ends. Germline V gene sequence: CDR1 SEHNR, CDR2 FQNEAQ (reference sequence). The CDR3 extends over 15 amino acids. CDR3 sequence (DNA): TGTGCCAGCAGCTTAGATAAGGGAGACACAGATACGCAGTATTTT. It codes for CASSLDKGDTDTQYF.

The chain is built from TRBV4-1 and TRBJ2-1; 8 bases are a match to TRBD2. Germline values: CDR1 MGHRA, CDR2 YSYEKL. V shed 5 bases and J 3 bases; nucleotides not matched to a gene: 6. The CDR3 spans 15 residues. The CDR3, as DNA: TGCGCCAGCAGCGTTAGCGGGGCTGGCTACAATGAGCAGTTCTTC. Its translation is CASSVSGAGYNEQFF.

This clone showed up just once. This chain joins TRBV5-1 and TRBJ2-1; 10 bases align to TRBD1. Germline V gives CDR1 SGHRS, CDR2 YFSETQ. CDR3 length: 14 residues. Trimming took 4 bases from V and 9 from J; bases not matched to a gene: 7. The CDR3 bases are TGCGCCAGCAGCCCGGGACAGGGGCTTGGTGAGCAGTTCTTC. Residues: CASSPGQGLGEQFF.

This clone came up a few times. The rearrangement uses TRBV9 and TRBJ1-4; D not certain. CDR1 and CDR2 (germline): SGDLS, YYNGEE. Trimming removed 4 bases at V and 0 bases at J, with 13 bases between. CDR3 length equals 16 residues. The CDR3 nucleotides are TGTGCCAGCAGCTTCAGCGACCGAGCAACTAATGAAAAACTGTTTTTT. This sequence encodes CASSFSDRATNEKLFF.

The chain is built from TRBV6-6 and TRBJ2-5, with D possibly matching TRBD2 (6 bases). Trimming cost V 2 bases and J 3 bases, with 13 bases left between them. CDR1 and CDR2 (germline): MNHNY, SVGAGI (reference sequence). The CDR3 sequence is 15 residues long. This chain's CDR3 is CASSYSGTAKETQYF. Here the CDR3 DNA reads TGTGCCAGCAGTTACAGTGGGACTGCCAAAGAGACCCAGTACTTC.

The sample holds a few counts of this clone. The genes are TRBV19 and TRBJ1-2; possibly TRBD1 for D (6 bases). Germline lookup yields CDR1 LNHDA and CDR2 SQIVND (reference sequence). This CDR3 contains 12 residues. Trimming left V 5 bases short and J 7 bases short, with 11 bases between. The CDR3 bases are TGTGCCAGTAGTTCAGGGGTGGTTGGCTACACCTTC. It yields the protein CASSSGVVGYTF.

V and J are TRBV15 and TRBJ1-2; 7 bases are shared with TRBD1. There are 11 residues in the CDR3. Unmatched junction bases numbered 4, after V lost 9 bases and J lost 6 bases. The germline gives CDR1 LNHNV, CDR2 YYDKDF (reference sequence). The CDR3 here is CATKGADGYTF. DNA of the CDR3: TGTGCCACTAAGGGGGCTGATGGCTACACCTTC.

This sequence joins TRBV2 and TRBJ1-5; D gene unclear. The germline gives CDR1 SNHLY, CDR2 FYNNEI. The CDR3 is 15 residues long. V was trimmed by 6 bases and J by 0 bases, leaving 12 bases between them. The CDR3 DNA reads as TGTGCCAGCAGCACCCCGGGTGGTAGCAATCAGCCCCAGCATTTT. Residues: CASSTPGGSNQPQHF.

This clone was counted once. The chain employs TRBV19 and TRBJ1-5; a weak D match, TRBD1 (6 bases). The CDR3 is 18 amino acids. Trimming shortened V by 4 bases and J by 5 bases, and 24 bases separated the two germline ends. CDR1 LNHDA and CDR2 SQIVND come from the germline V gene (reference sequence). The CDR3 DNA follows: TGTGCCAGTAGTACCCCAGGACAGAGAGCCATGACGCATCAGCCCCAGCATTTT. Translated: CASSTPGQRAMTHQPQHF.

V and J are TRBV4-2 and TRBJ1-2, with no clear D. The length of the CDR3 is 11 residues. Trimming stripped 3 bases from V and 6 bases from J, with 5 bases between. Germline CDR1 is LGHNA and CDR2 is YNFKEQ. The CDR3 DNA reads TGTGCCAGCAGCCATCCGGATGGCTACACCTTC. Translation gives CASSHPDGYTF.

This clone was counted only a few times. The chain has TRBV5-1 and TRBJ2-7, with a tentative D call TRBD2 (6 bases). The CDR3 runs 17 residues. The germline V gene encodes CDR1 SGHRS and CDR2 YFSETQ. Trimming cost V 0 bases and J 4 bases, with 20 bases left between them. CDR3 in DNA: TGCGCCAGCAGCTTGGGCCCCGAGGGCGGAGGGACTTACGAGCAGTACTTC. Its protein is CASSLGPEGGGTYEQYF.

The rearrangement links TRBV7-3 to TRBJ2-2; 13 bases agree with TRBD2. Germline values: CDR1 SGHTA, CDR2 FQGTGA. Trimming at V came to 5 bases and at J to 5 bases, leaving 8 bases not matched to a gene. This CDR3 contains 17 residues. The CDR3 coding sequence is TGTGCCAGCAGCGCCTCGGGACTAGCGGGGAGGACCGGGGAGCTGTTTTTT. Translated, it gives CASSASGLAGRTGELFF.

The rearrangement uses TRBV6-4 and TRBJ2-1; 11 nucleotides line up with TRBD2. The CDR3 consists of 18 residues. After removal of 0 bases from V and 7 bases from J, the junction contained 11 bases not matched to a gene. The germline gives CDR1 MRHNA, CDR2 SNTAGT. DNA of the CDR3: TGTGCCAGCAGTGACTCGAGTTGGGGTAGCGGGAGGGTGAATGAGCAGTTCTTC. This gives the protein CASSDSSWGSGRVNEQFF.

V and J are TRBV9 and TRBJ2-2; the D gene is possibly TRBD2 (5 bases). CDR1 is SGDLS and CDR2 is YYNGEE in the germline V gene. Trimming stripped 2 bases from V and 1 base from J, with 9 bases between. CDR3 length: 15 residues. The CDR3 here is CASSVYSGNTGELFF. The CDR3 coding sequence is TGTGCCAGCAGCGTTTACAGCGGGAACACCGGGGAGCTGTTTTTT.